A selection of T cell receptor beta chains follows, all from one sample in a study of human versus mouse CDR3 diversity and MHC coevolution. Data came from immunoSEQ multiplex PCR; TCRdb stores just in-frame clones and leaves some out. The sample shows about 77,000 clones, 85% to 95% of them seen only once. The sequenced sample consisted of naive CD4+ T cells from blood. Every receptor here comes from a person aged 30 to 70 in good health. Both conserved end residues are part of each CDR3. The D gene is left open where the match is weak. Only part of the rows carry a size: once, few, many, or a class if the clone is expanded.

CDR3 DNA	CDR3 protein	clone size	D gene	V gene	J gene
TGTGCCAGCAGCTTACGGACAGGACTTGTCGGGGAGCTGTTTTTT	CASSLRTGLVGELFF	-	TRBD1	TRBV7-9	TRBJ2-2
TGTGCCAGCAGTTCCGGTTGGGGGGAAGGCTACACCTTC	CASSSGWGEGYTF	-	-	TRBV28	TRBJ1-2
TGTGCCAGCAGCTTGGCGGAACGGAGCTCCTACGAGCAGTACTTC	CASSLAERSSYEQYF	-	-	TRBV5-4	TRBJ2-7
TGTGCCAGTAGTAGTTGGCGGGGTGGGTACCAAGAGACCCAGTACTTC	CASSSWRGGYQETQYF	-	-	TRBV19	TRBJ2-5
TGTGCCAGCACCGGGACTAGCGGGGTAATCGACACCGGGGAGCTGTTTTTT	CASTGTSGVIDTGELFF	-	TRBD2	TRBV10-3	TRBJ2-2
TGCGCCAGCAGCCCGGGGACTGGACCCTACAATGAGCAGTTCTTC	CASSPGTGPYNEQFF	-	-	TRBV5-1	TRBJ2-1
TGTGCCAGCAGTGGACTGACAGGGAACACTGAAGCCTTCTTT	CASSGLTGNTEAFF	-	TRBD1	TRBV2	TRBJ1-1
TGTGCCAGCAGTTTTGGGGGACAAAGCACAGATACGCAGTATTTT	CASSFGGQSTDTQYF	-	-	TRBV28	TRBJ2-3
TGTGCCAGCAGCTTACCCCTCGGACTAGCGGGAGATACGCAGTATTTT	CASSLPLGLAGDTQYF	-	TRBD2	TRBV7-9	TRBJ2-3
TGTGCCAGTAGCGCCGGGACAGCCATATCCTATGGCTACACCTTC	CASSAGTAISYGYTF	-	TRBD1	TRBV19	TRBJ1-2
TGTGCCTGGAGAACTGGTATACTAGAGACCCAGTACTTC	CAWRTGILETQYF	-	-	TRBV30	TRBJ2-5
TGCGCCAGCACCCCTCGGGGGGCCACTGAAGCTTTCTTT	CASTPRGATEAFF	-	-	TRBV23-1	TRBJ1-1
TGTGCCTGGAGTGAAGGGGGCAGTGGGCAGTACTTC	CAWSEGGSGQYF	-	TRBD1	TRBV30	TRBJ2-7
TGTGCCATCCAATCCGCAGGGAACACTGAAGCTTTCTTT	CAIQSAGNTEAFF	-	-	TRBV27	TRBJ1-1
TGTGCCACCAGCAGAGACAGGGCCGCTGAAGCTTTCTTT	CATSRDRAAEAFF	-	-	TRBV15	TRBJ1-1
TGTGCCAGCAGTTCTATCGACACCCAAGAGACCCAGTACTTC	CASSSIDTQETQYF	-	-	TRBV28	TRBJ2-5
TGTGCCAGCAGCGGGACTCTGACCCAGTATGGCTACACCTTC	CASSGTLTQYGYTF	-	-	TRBV2	TRBJ1-2
TGTGCCAGTAGTATCACCGGGATCTCCTACAATGAGCAGTTCTTC	CASSITGISYNEQFF	once	-	TRBV19	TRBJ2-1
TGTGCCAGCTCACACCGGGACAGGGATTTCACCGGGGAGCTGTTTTTT	CASSHRDRDFTGELFF	-	TRBD1	TRBV18	TRBJ2-2
TGTGCCAGCAGCTCAAGTGGAGTAACGGGGGGCTACACCTTC	CASSSSGVTGGYTF	-	-	TRBV9	TRBJ1-2
TGTGCCAGCAGCTTGGTGGTTCCCTCGCGCACCGGCTACACCTTC	CASSLVVPSRTGYTF	-	-	TRBV5-4	TRBJ1-2
TGTGCCAGCAGCGTAGAGCAGGGGATCGCTGGAAACACCATATATTTT	CASSVEQGIAGNTIYF	-	-	TRBV9	TRBJ1-3
TGTGCCAGCAGCACGGGACTAGCGGGGGGGCCAGTCACAGATACGCAGTATTTT	CASSTGLAGGPVTDTQYF	-	TRBD2	TRBV5-4	TRBJ2-3
TGTGCCAGCAGCCGACCCCCGGGGAGCACCGGGGAGCTGTTTTTT	CASSRPPGSTGELFF	-	-	TRBV28	TRBJ2-2
TGTGCCAGCAGTGGGGACAGGGTTCGCAATCAGCCCCAGCATTTT	CASSGDRVRNQPQHF	few	TRBD1	TRBV6-6	TRBJ1-5
TGCAGCGTTGACAGGGGACAAACGAACACTGAAGCTTTCTTT	CSVDRGQTNTEAFF	-	-	TRBV29-1	TRBJ1-1
TGTGCCAGCAGCTTCGGGGAAGCCGGGGGTCTTGACTTC	CASSFGEAGGLDF	-	-	TRBV5-4	TRBJ2-4
TGTGCCAGCAGTTACGGTAATAACAGGGGCACTGAAGCTTTCTTT	CASSYGNNRGTEAFF	-	TRBD1	TRBV6-6	TRBJ1-1
TGTGCCAGCAGCTTAGATGAGGGTCTTGAAGCTTTCTTT	CASSLDEGLEAFF	-	-	TRBV7-9	TRBJ1-1
TGTGCCAGCAGCTTAACAGGGGGCGAAGGCTACACCTTC	CASSLTGGEGYTF	once	TRBD1	TRBV11-2	TRBJ1-2
TGTGCCAGCAGTGCCCACCGGGGGGGACAGAATATCTACGAGCAGTACTTC	CASSAHRGGQNIYEQYF	-	-	TRBV6-1	TRBJ2-7
TGTGCCAGCAGCCGCGTGGGGGAGGGCGGCTCACCCCTCCACTTT	CASSRVGEGGSPLHF	-	-	TRBV5-6	TRBJ1-6
TGCAGCGTGGGGGGGGGAAGGGACAATCAGCCCCAGCATTTT	CSVGGGRDNQPQHF	-	-	TRBV29-1	TRBJ1-5
TGCGCCAGCAGCCCTAGCGGGAGCCCCGATACGCAGTATTTT	CASSPSGSPDTQYF	-	TRBD2	TRBV5-1	TRBJ2-3
TGCGCCAGCAGCCAAAGGAACCCCTCTAGCGGGGCACAAGAGACCCAGTACTTC	CASSQRNPSSGAQETQYF	-	TRBD2	TRBV4-1	TRBJ2-5
TGTGCCAGCAGTGGGGTTTGGGGACTAGCGGGGCCACAAGAGACCCAGTACTTC	CASSGVWGLAGPQETQYF	-	TRBD2	TRBV28	TRBJ2-5
TGTGCCAGCCGTGGACAGGGAAACATTCAGTACTTC	CASRGQGNIQYF	-	TRBD1	TRBV6-6	TRBJ2-4
TGTGCCAGCAGTTTATCTCCCAACATTCAGTACTTC	CASSLSPNIQYF	-	-	TRBV28	TRBJ2-4
TGTGCCAGCAGCGCCTGGGACAGCCGCTCTGGAAACACCATATATTTT	CASSAWDSRSGNTIYF	-	TRBD1	TRBV7-9	TRBJ1-3
TGTGCCAGCAGTCCTGGGACTTTCTATGGCTACACCTTC	CASSPGTFYGYTF	-	-	TRBV6-6	TRBJ1-2
TGTGCCAGTACCGCGCTCACCTATGGCTACACCTTC	CASTALTYGYTF	-	-	TRBV19	TRBJ1-2
TGTGCCAGCAGTCAGCAGAGGGCGACTGAAGCTTTCTTT	CASSQQRATEAFF	-	-	TRBV27	TRBJ1-1
TGTGCCAGCAGCCAACCCACAGGGTTTGAGACCCAGTACTTC	CASSQPTGFETQYF	-	-	TRBV28	TRBJ2-5
TGTGCCAGCAGTTCTTACGGGGTTTCAAGCTCCTACAATGAGCAGTTCTTC	CASSSYGVSSSYNEQFF	-	-	TRBV7-9	TRBJ2-1
TGCGCCAGCAAAAAACCAGGGCAGGAGAACACCGGGGAGCTGTTTTTT	CASKKPGQENTGELFF	-	-	TRBV5-1	TRBJ2-2
TGTGCCAGCTCTCGTGGACAGGGAAACCAAAACATTCAGTACTTC	CASSRGQGNQNIQYF	-	TRBD1	TRBV18	TRBJ2-4
TGCGCCAGCAGCCAAGGGACTAGCGGGAGTGTTACGCAGTATTTT	CASSQGTSGSVTQYF	-	TRBD2	TRBV5-1	TRBJ2-3
TGTGCCAGCAGTAGTCAGAGGAATTCACCCCTCCACTTT	CASSSQRNSPLHF	-	-	TRBV6-5	TRBJ1-6
TGTGCCAGCAGTTCTAGGGCGACAGGGGCGAGGAATCAGCCCCAGCATTTT	CASSSRATGARNQPQHF	-	TRBD1	TRBV28	TRBJ1-5
TGCAGCGTTGAAGCCGCGCGACAGGGTCGCTATGGCTACACCTTC	CSVEAARQGRYGYTF	-	TRBD1	TRBV29-1	TRBJ1-2
TGTGCCAGCAGCTTCTGGACAACGGCCTCTGGAAACACCATATATTTT	CASSFWTTASGNTIYF	-	-	TRBV13	TRBJ1-3
TGTGCCTGGAGTGTAGGGGGATACACTGAAGCTTTCTTT	CAWSVGGYTEAFF	once	-	TRBV30	TRBJ1-1
TGTGCCGCGCGTGACGGGAGGGACGAGCAGTACTTC	CAARDGRDEQYF	few	TRBD2	TRBV10-3	TRBJ2-7
TGTGCCAGCAGCCCCCGACTAGCGGGAGGGCTAGAGCAGTACTTC	CASSPRLAGGLEQYF	once	TRBD2	TRBV9	TRBJ2-7